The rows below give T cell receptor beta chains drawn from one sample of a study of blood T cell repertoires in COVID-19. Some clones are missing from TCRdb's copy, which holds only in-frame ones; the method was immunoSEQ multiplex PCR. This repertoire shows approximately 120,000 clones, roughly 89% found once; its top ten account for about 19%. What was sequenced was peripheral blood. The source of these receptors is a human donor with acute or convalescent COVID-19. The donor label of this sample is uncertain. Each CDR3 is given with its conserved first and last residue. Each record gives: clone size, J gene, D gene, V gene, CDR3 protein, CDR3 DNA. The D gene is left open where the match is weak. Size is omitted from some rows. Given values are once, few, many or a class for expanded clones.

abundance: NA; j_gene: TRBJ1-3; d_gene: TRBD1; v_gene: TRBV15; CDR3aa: CATSRTGWLNTIYF; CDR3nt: TGTGCCACCAGCAGGACAGGGTGGCTAAACACCATATATTTT
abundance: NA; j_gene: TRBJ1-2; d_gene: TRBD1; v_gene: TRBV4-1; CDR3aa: CASSQRGTGANYGYTF; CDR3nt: TGCGCCAGCAGCCAAAGGGGGACAGGGGCTAACTATGGCTACACCTTC
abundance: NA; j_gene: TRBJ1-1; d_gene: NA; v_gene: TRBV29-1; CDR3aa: CSVEDYLRRATNTEAFF; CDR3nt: TGCAGCGTTGAAGATTACCTAAGGAGGGCGACGAACACTGAAGCTTTCTTT
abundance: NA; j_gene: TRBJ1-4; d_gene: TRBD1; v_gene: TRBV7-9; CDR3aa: CASSTRGDFSMVELFF; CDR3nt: TGTGCCAGCAGCACCAGGGGGGACTTCAGTATGGTGGAACTGTTTTTT
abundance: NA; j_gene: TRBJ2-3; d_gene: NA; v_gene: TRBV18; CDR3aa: CASSPLGEANTDTQYF; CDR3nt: TGTGCCAGCTCACCGTTGGGGGAGGCGAACACAGATACGCAGTATTTT
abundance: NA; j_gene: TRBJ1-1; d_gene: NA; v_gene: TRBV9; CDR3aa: CASSLRQTNTEAFF; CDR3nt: TGTGCCAGCAGCCTCCGACAGACCAACACTGAAGCTTTCTTT
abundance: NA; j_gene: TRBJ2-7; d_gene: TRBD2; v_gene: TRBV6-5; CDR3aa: CASSYSAGTSYEQYF; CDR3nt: TGTGCCAGCAGTTACAGCGCCGGGACTAGCTACGAGCAGTACTTC
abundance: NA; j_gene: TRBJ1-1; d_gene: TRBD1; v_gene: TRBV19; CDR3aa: CASRTGTGGTEAFF; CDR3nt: TGTGCCAGTAGGACCGGGACAGGGGGCACTGAAGCTTTCTTT
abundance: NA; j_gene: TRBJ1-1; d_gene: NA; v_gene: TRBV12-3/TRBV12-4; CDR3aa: CASSYGNTEAFF; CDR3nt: TGTGCCAGCAGTTACGGGAACACTGAAGCTTTCTTT
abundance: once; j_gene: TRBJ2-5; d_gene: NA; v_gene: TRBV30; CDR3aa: CAWSRGIQETQYF; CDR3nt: TGTGCCTGGAGTAGAGGGATACAAGAGACCCAGTACTTC
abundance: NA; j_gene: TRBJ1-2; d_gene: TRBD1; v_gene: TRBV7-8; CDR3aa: CASSPRGQGEYGYTF; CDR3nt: TGTGCCAGCAGCCCCCGCGGACAGGGCGAATATGGCTACACCTTC
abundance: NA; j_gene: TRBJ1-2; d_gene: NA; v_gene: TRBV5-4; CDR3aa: CASSLWQNYGYTF; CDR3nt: TGTGCCAGCAGCTTGTGGCAGAACTATGGCTACACCTTC
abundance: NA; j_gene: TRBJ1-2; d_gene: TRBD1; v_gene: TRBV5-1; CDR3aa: CASSPSGDSFEGYTF; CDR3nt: TGCGCCAGCAGCCCGTCGGGGGACAGTTTCGAAGGCTACACCTTC
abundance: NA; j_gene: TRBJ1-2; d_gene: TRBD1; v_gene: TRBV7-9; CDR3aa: CASSLGQLDFQNGYTF; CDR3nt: TGTGCCAGCAGCTTGGGACAGTTGGATTTCCAAAATGGCTACACCTTC
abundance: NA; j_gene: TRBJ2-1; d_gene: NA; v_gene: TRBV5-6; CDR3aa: CASSFSWTPYNEQFF; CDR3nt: TGTGCCAGCAGCTTTTCCTGGACACCCTACAATGAGCAGTTCTTC
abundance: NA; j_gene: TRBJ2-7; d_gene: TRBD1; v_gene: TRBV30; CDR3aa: CAWSATDRVNEQYF; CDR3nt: TGTGCCTGGAGTGCTACGGACAGGGTCAACGAGCAGTACTTC
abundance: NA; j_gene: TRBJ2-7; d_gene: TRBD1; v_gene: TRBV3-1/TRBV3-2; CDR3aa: CASSRRTGTYEQYF; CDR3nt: TGTGCCAGCAGCCGACGGACAGGAACCTACGAGCAGTACTTC
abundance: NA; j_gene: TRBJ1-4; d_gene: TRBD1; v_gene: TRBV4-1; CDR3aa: CASSQGDRVEKLFF; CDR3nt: TGCGCCAGCAGCCAAGGGGACAGGGTTGAAAAACTGTTTTTT
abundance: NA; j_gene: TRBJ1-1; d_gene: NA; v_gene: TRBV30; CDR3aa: CAWSASGETEAFF; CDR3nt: TGTGCCTGGAGTGCCTCAGGGGAGACTGAAGCTTTCTTT
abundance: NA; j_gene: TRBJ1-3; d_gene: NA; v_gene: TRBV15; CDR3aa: CATSSTGNTIYF; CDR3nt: TGTGCCACCAGCAGTACTGGAAACACCATATATTTT
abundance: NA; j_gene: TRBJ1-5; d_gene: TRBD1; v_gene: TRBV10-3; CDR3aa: CAISGQGNQPQHF; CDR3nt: TGTGCCATCAGTGGACAGGGGAATCAGCCCCAGCATTTT
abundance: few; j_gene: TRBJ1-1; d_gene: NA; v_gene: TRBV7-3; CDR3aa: CASSLDKTTEAFF; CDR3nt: TGTGCCAGCAGCTTAGACAAGACCACTGAAGCTTTCTTT
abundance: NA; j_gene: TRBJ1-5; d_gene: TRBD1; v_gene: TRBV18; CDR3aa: CASSPGQGALSNQPQHF; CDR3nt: TGTGCCAGCTCACCGGGACAGGGGGCATTAAGCAATCAGCCCCAGCATTTT